Listed here are 14 T cell receptor beta chains from one sample, sequenced in a study of early T cells in non-severe SARS-CoV-2 infection. Via MiXCR, TCRdb re-called the 5' RACE reads, giving one row per CDR3 protein. In the table there are 70,000 or so distinct CDR3 sequences, around 15% of which are singletons. Sample: whole blood. These receptors all come from an adult who was a healthcare worker with PCR-confirmed SARS-CoV-2 infection or an uninfected control (not recorded which).

This clonotype was found a few times. The CDR3 spells CASSLLGPNTGELFF. The CDR3 bases are TGTGCCAGCAGCTTACTGGGGCCGAACACCGGGGAGCTGTTTTTT. The chain employs TRBV7-2 and TRBJ2-2; D possibly corresponds to TRBD1 (5 bases). Germline V CDR1 and CDR2: SGHTA, FQGNSA. The CDR3 loop spans 15 amino acids. Trimming pared 2 bases from V and 0 bases from J, leaving 7 bases between.

V usage is TRBV7-2 and J usage is TRBJ1-4; D remains unclear. The CDR3 runs 14 residues. The V end was cut by 1 base, the J end by 7 bases, with 10 bases between. Germline V gene data show CDR1 as SGHTA and CDR2 as FQGNSA. CDR3 sequence: CASSLGPRGEKLFF. The CDR3 DNA is TGTGCCAGCAGCTTAGGTCCACGGGGTGAAAAACTGTTTTTT.

This clonotype has just a few counts. V is TRBV29-1 and J is TRBJ2-7, with TRBD1 matching over 10 bases. The CDR3 is made up of 12 amino acids. The V gene's germline CDR1 is SQVTM and CDR2 ANQGSEA. V dropped 7 bases and J dropped 4; count of bases not matched to a gene: 4. CDR3 sequence (DNA): TGCAGCGCCCGGACAGGGGGGTACGAGCAGTACTTC. Its protein product is CSARTGGYEQYF.

The chain is built from TRBV20-1 and TRBJ1-1; D is possibly TRBD1 (5 bases). The CDR3 length is 16 residues. Germline CDR1 is DFQATT and CDR2 is SNEGSKA (reference sequence). Trimming stripped 5 bases from V and 0 bases from J, with 19 bases between. The CDR3 DNA reads TGCAGTGCTCCCTCTGGGGGTAACCTGATGAACACTGAAGCTTTCTTT. This translates into CSAPSGGNLMNTEAFF.

This clonotype came up a few times. The chain uses TRBV7-6 and TRBJ1-2; D perhaps matches TRBD1 (6 bases). Trimming pared 0 bases from V and 3 bases from J, leaving 17 bases between. The CDR3 runs to 17 residues. Germline V CDR1 and CDR2: SGHVS, FNYEAQ. The CDR3 DNA follows: TGTGCCAGCAGCTTAGCGGCCAGGGGTGGCGGTGACTATGGCTACACCTTC. Amino acid sequence: CASSLAARGGGDYGYTF.

At least ten counts were recorded for this clonotype. The rearrangement joins TRBV18 to TRBJ2-7; D is unresolved. The V and J ends lost 6 bases and 6 bases respectively, with 9 bases between them. The CDR3 has 11 residues. CDR1 and CDR2 from the germline V gene are KGHSH and LQKENI. CDR3 sequence reads: CASSPGPEQYF. DNA for the CDR3: TGTGCCAGCTCCCCCGGTCCCGAGCAGTACTTC.

This chain connects TRBV29-1 to TRBJ1-4; TRBD1 matches at 8 bases. Trimming cost V 7 bases and J 10 bases; bases outside gene matches: 8. Germline V lookup: CDR1 SQVTM, CDR2 ANQGSEA. The CDR3 is made up of 12 amino acids. The CDR3 sequence is CSALLTGGKLFF. Written as DNA, the CDR3 is TGCAGCGCACTCCTAACAGGGGGAAAACTGTTTTTT.

This clonotype has at least ten counts. The chain couples TRBV7-8 to TRBJ2-3; 8 bases are shared with TRBD2. CDR1 and CDR2 (germline): SGHVS, FQNEAQ. The junction had 4 bases not matched to a gene; V was cut back by 5 bases and J by 0 bases. CDR3 length equals 15 residues. CDR3 coding DNA: TGTGCCAGCAGCATTTTAGCGGGGAGCACAGATACGCAGTATTTT. Protein product: CASSILAGSTDTQYF.

The V call is TRBV28, the J call TRBJ2-5; D may match TRBD1 or TRBD2 (5 bases each). This CDR3 is 11 amino acids long. With 8 bases removed from V and 8 bases from J, the gap between germline ends came to 12 bases. Germline V lookup: CDR1 MDHEN, CDR2 SYDVKM. DNA for the CDR3: TGTGCCAGCGGGACCATGTTCACCCAGTACTTC. Residues: CASGTMFTQYF.

V usage is TRBV19 and J usage is TRBJ2-2, with D unresolved. Between the trimmed V and J ends, which lost 2 bases and 1 base, there was a span of 5 bases. The CDR3 is 14 residues long. Germline assignment: CDR1 LNHDA and CDR2 SQIVND (reference sequence). The CDR3 DNA reads TGTGCCAGTAGTATAAACTTGAACACCGGGGAGCTGTTTTTT. Protein: CASSINLNTGELFF.

The chain has TRBV12-3 or TRBV12-4 and TRBJ2-5; 7 bases map to TRBD1. With 4 bases clipped from V and 3 bases from J, the junction kept 5 bases outside the gene matches. The CDR3 totals 14 residues. The CDR3 region is CASSSPDREETQYF. CDR3 nucleotides: TGTGCCAGCAGTTCCCCTGACAGGGAAGAGACCCAGTACTTC.

This clonotype was seen more than once but under ten times. The chain carries TRBV3-1 and TRBJ2-4; no clear D. The CDR3 covers 16 residues. Germline V gene data show CDR1 as LGHDT and CDR2 as YNNKEL (reference sequence). Trimming shortened V by 6 bases and J by 3 bases, and 18 bases separated the two germline ends. The CDR3 sequence: CASSQRPRRDKNIQYF. The CDR3 nucleotides are TGTGCCAGCAGTCAACGACCTCGTAGGGACAAAAACATTCAGTACTTC.

V is TRBV7-2 and J is TRBJ1-2; D gene ambiguous. This CDR3 spans 13 amino acids. Germline assignment: CDR1 SGHTA and CDR2 FQGNSA. Trimming stripped 5 bases from V and 6 bases from J, with 13 bases between. CDR3 region: CASSPPGLDGYTF. CDR3 coding DNA: TGTGCCAGCAGCCCCCCCGGGCTTGATGGCTACACCTTC.

This clonotype was found many times. The genes are TRBV7-9 and TRBJ2-3; D is perhaps TRBD1 (6 bases). This CDR3 comprises 15 residues. Germline loops: CDR1 SEHNR, CDR2 FQNEAQ (reference sequence). V lost 3 bases, J lost 0 bases, and 10 bases lay in between. CDR3 in amino acids: CASSFGQTSTDTQYF. The CDR3 DNA reads TGTGCCAGCAGCTTCGGACAGACTAGCACAGATACGCAGTATTTT. Full variable domain (outside the CDR3, taken from reference TRBV7-9 and TRBJ2-3): DTGVSQNPRHKITKRGQNVTFRCDPISEHNRLYWYRQTLGQGPEFLTYFQNEAQLEKSRLLSDRFSAERPKGSFSTLEIQRTEQGDSAMYLCASSFGQTSTDTQYFGPGTRLTVL.